What follows are 23 T cell receptor beta chains derived from one specimen sequenced in a study of T cell responses to AZD1222 COVID-19 vaccine. Data came from immunoSEQ multiplex PCR; TCRdb stores just in-frame clones and leaves some out. The table has 150,000 to 200,000 clones, approximately 89% seen once. Sequenced here: peripheral blood, sampled 28 days after the second AZD1222 dose. The receptor source for this set is an adult who received the AZD1222 COVID-19 vaccine.

This clone was observed once. V usage is TRBV3-1 (or the pseudogene TRBV3-2) and J usage is TRBJ2-5, with 9 positions matching TRBD2. Trimming cost V 3 bases and J 3 bases; bases outside gene matches: 11. The CDR3 runs to 17 residues. Germline V gene lookup returns CDR1 LGHDT and CDR2 YNNKEL (reference sequence). The CDR3 is CASSQSAPGLAKETQYF. CDR3 nucleotides: TGTGCCAGCAGCCAGTCAGCACCGGGACTAGCAAAAGAGACCCAGTACTTC.

The V and J genes are TRBV25-1 and TRBJ2-7, with D perhaps matching TRBD2 (6 bases). CDR3 length: 14 residues. Germline assignment: CDR1 MGHDK and CDR2 SYGVNS. With 6 bases removed from V and 2 bases from J, the gap between germline ends came to 14 bases. Here the CDR3 DNA reads TGTGCCAGCAGGGGTCTGGGGGGTCCCTACGAGCAGTACTTC. It yields the protein CASRGLGGPYEQYF.

The chain employs TRBV19 and TRBJ1-5, with TRBD1 as a possible D gene (6 bases). CDR1 LNHDA and CDR2 SQIVND come from the germline V gene (reference sequence). The CDR3 spans 15 residues. V was cut by 8 bases and J by 6 bases, with 20 bases left in between. CDR3 nucleotide sequence: TGTGCCAGTCGTCAGTTTTTGGGGGCGGCTCAGCCCCAGCATTTT. Translated: CASRQFLGAAQPQHF.

The gene calls are TRBV3-1 (or the pseudogene TRBV3-2) and TRBJ2-1, with 10 bases identical to TRBD2. CDR3 length equals 15 residues. Per germline, CDR1 LGHDT and CDR2 YNNKEL (reference sequence). The V segment lost 4 bases and the J segment 6 bases; nucleotides outside the gene matches: 6. CDR3 sequence reads: CASSRIAGGSNEQFF. CDR3 bases: TGTGCCAGCAGCCGAATAGCGGGAGGAAGCAATGAGCAGTTCTTC.

In its sample, this clone was seen once. The CDR3 DNA reads TGCGCCAGCAGCCAAATAGGGACTAGCGGCAATGAGCAGTTCTTC. It specifies CASSQIGTSGNEQFF. The chain uses TRBV4-3 and TRBJ2-1; 11 bases match TRBD2. Germline CDR1 is LGHNA and CDR2 is YSLEER. J was trimmed by 6 bases and V by 2 bases; bases with no gene match: 3. The CDR3 sequence is 15 residues long.

This clone was observed once. CDR3 protein: CASSPGLEHEQYF. Written as DNA, the CDR3 is TGCGCCAGCAGCCCGGGACTAGAGCACGAGCAGTACTTC. The rearrangement joins TRBV5-1 to TRBJ2-7; 8 bases agree with TRBD2. V lost 4 bases to trimming and J lost 5 bases; unmatched junction nucleotides: 5. This CDR3 comprises 13 residues. Germline V lookup: CDR1 SGHRS, CDR2 YFSETQ.

The DNA of the CDR3 is TGCGCCAGCAGCTTGGGGACAGGGAACTATGGCTACACCTTC. It is translated as CASSLGTGNYGYTF. The V gene is TRBV5-1, the J gene TRBJ1-2; TRBD1 matches 8 bases. V lost 0 bases to trimming and J lost 2 bases; unmatched junction nucleotides: 0. The CDR3 length is 14 residues. Per germline, CDR1 SGHRS and CDR2 YFSETQ.

In its sample, this clone was seen once. The chain uses TRBV6-5 and TRBJ2-7; 7 nucleotides agree with TRBD1. This CDR3 has 13 residues. V dropped 2 bases and J dropped 12; count of bases not matched to a gene: 10. Germline CDR1 is MNHEY and CDR2 is SVGAGI. The CDR3 sequence is CASSYDRDRERYF. DNA for the CDR3: TGTGCCAGCAGTTACGACCGGGACAGAGAAAGGTACTTC.

V and J are TRBV10-3 and TRBJ1-1, with D possibly TRBD1 on 5 matching bases. The CDR3 totals 14 residues. V lost 0 bases to trimming and J lost 1 base, with 6 bases between them. Germline lookup yields CDR1 ENHRY and CDR2 SYGVKD. In nucleotides, the CDR3 is TGTGCCATCAGTGAGTCAAGGGGGAACACTGAAGCTTTCTTT. Translating it yields CAISESRGNTEAFF.

The chain carries TRBV5-6 and TRBJ1-3; D unclear. This CDR3 contains 14 residues. Germline loops: CDR1 SGHDT, CDR2 YYEEEE. Trimming pared 4 bases from V and 7 bases from J, leaving 15 bases between. In DNA form, the CDR3 reads TGTGCCAGCAGCCCACGGGTCATTAGCAACACCATATATTTT. It codes for CASSPRVISNTIYF.

The chain carries TRBV6-5 and TRBJ1-1; D gene unclear. Germline values: CDR1 MNHEY, CDR2 SVGAGI. The length of the CDR3 is 14 residues. V lost 7 bases, J lost 0 bases, and 12 bases lay in between. The CDR3 sequence is CASKVLQLNTEAFF. Written as DNA, the CDR3 is TGTGCCAGCAAGGTTTTACAGTTGAACACTGAAGCTTTCTTT.

V gene TRBV29-1 combines with J gene TRBJ1-1; possible D gene TRBD1, 5 bases. Germline V gene lookup returns CDR1 SQVTM and CDR2 ANQGSEA. V was clipped by 0 bases and J by 5 bases, with 10 bases between them. This CDR3 is built from 13 residues. CDR3 region: CSVEERGATEAFF. The DNA of the CDR3 is TGCAGCGTTGAAGAGCGGGGCGCGACTGAAGCTTTCTTT.

The genes are TRBV2 and TRBJ2-2; 8 bases fit TRBD1. The length of the CDR3 is 15 residues. Trimming removed 4 bases from V and 2 bases from J; junction bases left unmatched: 3. Looked up from germline, CDR1 is SNHLY and CDR2 is FYNNEI. The CDR3 region is CASSGGQGNTGELFF. CDR3 nucleotide sequence: TGTGCCAGCAGTGGAGGACAGGGTAACACCGGGGAGCTGTTTTTT.

This rearrangement joins TRBV19 to TRBJ2-2; weak D call: TRBD1 (8 bases). This CDR3 has 14 amino acids. Trimming shortened V by 8 bases and J by 7 bases, and 17 bases separated the two germline ends. Per germline, CDR1 LNHDA and CDR2 SQIVND (reference sequence). DNA for the CDR3: TGTGCCAGTGGATTACAGGGGGGGGACGGGGAGCTGTTTTTT. Its protein is CASGLQGGDGELFF.

The rearrangement links TRBV20-1 to TRBJ2-2, with D unresolved. In germline, CDR1 is DFQATT, CDR2 SNEGSKA (reference sequence). The CDR3 extends over 11 amino acids. V lost 3 bases, J lost 6 bases, and 5 bases lay in between. CDR3 sequence (DNA): TGCAGTGCTAGTCCGGCCGGGGAGCTGTTTTTT. Its protein is CSASPAGELFF.

This chain joins TRBV7-8 and TRBJ2-7, with TRBD2 as a possible D gene (7 bases). The CDR3 is 15 amino acids. Germline V gene lookup returns CDR1 SGHVS and CDR2 FQNEAQ. V lost 4 bases and J lost 5, with 18 bases in between. The CDR3 bases are TGTGCCAGCAGCTCGAGGGGGGGGCCGGCCCACGAGCAGTACTTC. It translates to CASSSRGGPAHEQYF.

CDR3: CASSFTSTNTQYF. The DNA of the CDR3 is TGTGCCAGCAGCTTCACTAGCACCAACACCCAGTACTTC. The genes are TRBV7-2 and TRBJ2-5; D perhaps matches TRBD2 (6 bases). CDR3 length: 13 residues. Germline V gene sequence: CDR1 SGHTA, CDR2 FQGNSA. The germline V and J ends were trimmed by 3 bases and 8 bases, with 13 bases remaining between them. Using reference TRBV7-2 and TRBJ2-5 for the parts outside the CDR3, the full variable domain is GAGVSQSPSNKVTEKGKDVELRCDPISGHTALYWYRQSLGQGLEFLIYFQGNSAPDKSGLPSDRFSAERTGGSVSTLTIQRTQQEDSAVYLCASSFTSTNTQYFGPGTRLLVL.

In this sample, this clone turned up a few times. The sample carries other DNA sequences with the same CDR3. The rearrangement links TRBV2 to TRBJ1-1; D is ambiguous. Germline V lookup: CDR1 SNHLY, CDR2 FYNNEI. Trimming stripped 6 bases from V and 6 bases from J, with 8 bases between. The CDR3 consists of 11 residues. CDR3 coding DNA: TGTGCCAGCAGAGAGGAACCTGAAGCTTTCTTT. It is translated as CASREEPEAFF. The whole variable domain, filled in from reference TRBV2 and TRBJ1-1, reads EPEVTQTPSHQVTQMGQEVILRCVPISNHLYFYWYRQILGQKVEFLVSFYNNEISEKSEIFDDQFSVERPDGSNFTLKIRSTKLEDSAMYFCASREEPEAFFGQGTRLTVV.

In DNA form, the CDR3 reads TGTGCGGGAGGGGGGTACTCTGGGGCCAACGTCCTGACTTTC. This translates into CAGGGYSGANVLTF. The chain couples TRBV19 to TRBJ2-6; D perhaps matches TRBD2 (7 bases). The CDR3 runs to 14 residues. Germline lookup yields CDR1 LNHDA and CDR2 SQIVND (reference sequence).

The V and J genes are TRBV11-1 and TRBJ2-7, with D unclear. The CDR3 is 13 amino acids. Deletions cut 1 base from V and 7 bases from J, with 11 bases between. CDR1 is SGHAT, CDR2 FQDESV, per germline (reference sequence). The DNA for the CDR3 is TGTGCCAGCAGCTTAGAGCACACGGCGGAGCAGTACTTC. Its translation: CASSLEHTAEQYF.

This chain connects TRBV10-1 to TRBJ1-2; the match to TRBD1 covers 9 bases. CDR3 length: 17 residues. Germline values: CDR1 WNHNN, CDR2 SYGVQD (reference sequence). V gave up 2 bases and J gave up 0 bases; unmatched junction bases: 7. This CDR3 is CASSEPDRGKANYGYTF. The CDR3 DNA follows: TGCGCCAGCAGTGAGCCGGACAGGGGCAAAGCTAACTATGGCTACACCTTC.

V is TRBV7-2 and J is TRBJ2-1; 15 bases agree with TRBD2. Unmatched junction bases numbered 3, after V lost 0 bases and J lost 9 bases. CDR3 size: 16 residues. The V gene's germline CDR1 is SGHTA and CDR2 FQGNSA. The CDR3 DNA reads TGTGCCAGCAGCTTAGCCGGGACTAGCGGGGGGTTTGAGCAGTTCTTC. This codes for CASSLAGTSGGFEQFF.

This clone came up once. The chain recombines TRBV5-1 with TRBJ2-1; maybe TRBD2 (6 bases). The V gene lost 6 bases and the J gene lost 6 bases, with 25 bases spanning the gap. The germline gives CDR1 SGHRS, CDR2 YFSETQ. The CDR3 contains 17 residues. DNA for the CDR3: TGCGCCAGCAACCCAACCCCGGACGGTAGACTAGGCAATGAGCAGTTCTTC. This encodes CASNPTPDGRLGNEQFF.